These T cell receptor beta chains were read from a single sample in a study of cytomegalovirus exposure and HLA in healthy donors. Method: immunoSEQ multiplex PCR; TCRdb's copy keeps in-frame clones and lacks some. The sample carries approximately 97,000 clones, 78% recorded once. Input material: PBMCs. The receptor source for this set is a woman aged 40-49 years in good health and CMV-seropositive. Each CDR3 is given with its conserved first and last residue. Each record gives: D gene, V gene, clone size, J gene, CDR3 DNA, CDR3 protein. The D gene is left open where the match is weak. Size is stated for part of the rows, as once, few or many counts, or as a class when the clone is expanded.

-	TRBV7-9	many	TRBJ1-2	TGTGCCAGCAGCCCAGAGTTTCTGGGCTTTGGCTATGGCTACACCTTC	CASSPEFLGFGYGYTF
TRBD1	TRBV7-2	-	TRBJ1-2	TGTGCCAGCAGTTTCGGGGACAGGGACTATGGCTACACCTTC	CASSFGDRDYGYTF
-	TRBV7-8	few	TRBJ2-3	TGTGCCAGCAGCTTAGGAGCAGGGGTGCATTTT	CASSLGAGVHF
TRBD1	TRBV9	once	TRBJ2-6	TGTGCCAGCAATCGACAGGGGGTAGGGGCCAACGTCCTGACTTTC	CASNRQGVGANVLTF
TRBD2	TRBV28	once	TRBJ2-5	TGTGCCAGCAGTTTTAGCGGGAACCAAGAGACCCAGTACTTC	CASSFSGNQETQYF
TRBD2	TRBV7-2	-	TRBJ2-3	TGTGCCAGCAGCTTAGGACTAGCGGGGTCAAGCACAGATACGCAGTATTTT	CASSLGLAGSSTDTQYF
TRBD1	TRBV10-3	-	TRBJ2-1	TGTGCCATCAAGGGACAGGGGTTCGACAATGAGCAGTTCTTC	CAIKGQGFDNEQFF
TRBD2	TRBV5-1	-	TRBJ2-7	TGCGCCAGCAGGTCCGGGACTAGCGGGACTAGCTCCTACGAGCAGTACTTC	CASRSGTSGTSSYEQYF
-	TRBV9	-	TRBJ1-2	TGTGCCAGCAGCGGCCCGGGTTTAGCCTGGGACTATGGCTACACCTTC	CASSGPGLAWDYGYTF
TRBD1	TRBV28	-	TRBJ1-2	TGTGCCAGCATCCCGGGACAGGGTGGTACTGGCTACACCTTC	CASIPGQGGTGYTF
-	TRBV12-2	-	TRBJ2-7	TGTGCAAGTGGCAACGAGCAGTACTTC	CASGNEQYF
-	TRBV29-1	-	TRBJ2-2	TGCAGCGTTGATACGGGGGAGCGCGCCGGGGAGCTGTTTTTT	CSVDTGERAGELFF
TRBD2	TRBV10-1	-	TRBJ2-7	TGCGCCAGCAGTGAGTCGACTAGCGAGGGTGAGCAGTACTTC	CASSESTSEGEQYF
-	TRBV4-1	-	TRBJ2-7	TGCGCCAGCAGCCAGCACCAGGCACCAGACTACGAGCAGTACTTC	CASSQHQAPDYEQYF
-	TRBV7-9	-	TRBJ1-1	TGTGCCAGCAGCTTACAGGGGATCACTGAAGCTTTCTTT	CASSLQGITEAFF
TRBD2	TRBV2	once	TRBJ2-3	TGTGCCAGCAGGGGGGGGACTAGCGTCTCTAGCACAGATACGCAGTATTTT	CASRGGTSVSSTDTQYF
-	TRBV2	-	TRBJ2-5	TGTGCCAGCAGCTTGCTAGCATTCCAAGAGACCCAGTACTTC	CASSLLAFQETQYF
-	TRBV4-1	few	TRBJ1-2	TGCGCCAGCAGCCACCAACAGGACGACTATGGCTACACCTTC	CASSHQQDDYGYTF
-	TRBV14	few	TRBJ2-5	TGTGCCAGCAGCCTAGCAGAGACCCAGTACTTC	CASSLAETQYF
TRBD2	TRBV7-2	once	TRBJ2-2	TGTGCCAGCAGCTCGCCGGGGAGCGGGAGCATCGGGGAGCTGTTTTTT	CASSSPGSGSIGELFF
-	TRBV25-1	many	TRBJ1-5	TGTGCCAGCAGTTGGGGGCTCCAGCCCCAGCATTTT	CASSWGLQPQHF
TRBD2	TRBV10-3	-	TRBJ2-7	TGTGCCATCAGTTCTTCGACTAGCAGCGTCGAGCAGTACTTC	CAISSSTSSVEQYF
TRBD1	TRBV5-4	-	TRBJ2-5	TGTGCCAGCGCCGGGACAGACCAAGAGACCCAGTACTTC	CASAGTDQETQYF
-	TRBV19	-	TRBJ2-7	TGTGCCAGTAGTATAGGGCTAGCGACCAACTACGAGCAGTACTTC	CASSIGLATNYEQYF
TRBD1	TRBV5-1	-	TRBJ1-2	TGCGCCAGCAGCTTGGGGGACAGGGGGCTTTCGGATGGCTACACCTTC	CASSLGDRGLSDGYTF
TRBD1	TRBV4-1	-	TRBJ1-1	TGCGCCAGCCGCGACAGGGACCTGAACACTGAAGCTTTCTTT	CASRDRDLNTEAFF
TRBD1	TRBV11-3	-	TRBJ1-2	TGTGCCAGCAGCAATGAGCCGGGACAGGGTCATTTC	CASSNEPGQGHF
TRBD1	TRBV10-3	once	TRBJ2-7	TGTGCCACGCGGACAGGGGGCGACGAGCAGTACTTC	CATRTGGDEQYF
TRBD1	TRBV6-6	few	TRBJ1-4	TGTGCCAGCAGGGACAGGGCACGAGAAAAACTGTTTTTT	CASRDRAREKLFF
TRBD2	TRBV27	-	TRBJ2-3	TGTGCCAGCCGCCCTAGCGGGCCAGATACGCAGTATTTT	CASRPSGPDTQYF
TRBD1	TRBV19	-	TRBJ1-3	TGTGCCAGTAGTCCCAACAGGGGGCGCGGGGACACCATATATTTT	CASSPNRGRGDTIYF
TRBD1	TRBV6-5	-	TRBJ1-1	TGTGCCAGCAGTACGATCACAGGGGGGAGGACTGAAGCTTTCTTT	CASSTITGGRTEAFF
TRBD1	TRBV7-9	-	TRBJ2-1	TGTGCCAGCAGCTTAGGGGGACAGGGGGCTGATGAGCAGTTCTTC	CASSLGGQGADEQFF
TRBD1	TRBV19	once	TRBJ1-5	TGTGCCAGTAGTAAACAGGGGGTTAGCAATCAGCCCCAGCATTTT	CASSKQGVSNQPQHF
TRBD1	TRBV7-9	-	TRBJ1-4	TGTTCCAGCAGCAAGAGACAGGGGAGCCTAAATGAAAAACTGTTTTTT	CSSSKRQGSLNEKLFF
TRBD1	TRBV7-3	once	TRBJ2-7	TGTGCCAGCAGCTTAGAGGGGACAGGAGCCTACGAGCAGTACTTC	CASSLEGTGAYEQYF
-	TRBV18	-	TRBJ2-7	TGTGCCAGCTCACCGGGGCAGGGGCTTTCCTACGAGCAGTACTTC	CASSPGQGLSYEQYF
TRBD1	TRBV5-1	-	TRBJ2-7	TGCGCCAGCAGCGCAGACAGGGGCGTCCACGAGCAGTACTTC	CASSADRGVHEQYF
-	TRBV29-1	-	TRBJ2-1	TGCAGCGTGTACAGGGATCGGAATGAGCAGTTCTTC	CSVYRDRNEQFF
TRBD2	TRBV2	-	TRBJ2-5	TGTGCCAGCAGTTTCCAGACTAGCGAATTTGAGACCCAGTACTTC	CASSFQTSEFETQYF
TRBD1	TRBV5-1	-	TRBJ1-1	TGCGCCAGCAGCTTGGCACCATCGGGACAGGTATATGGCAACACTGAAGCTTTCTTT	CASSLAPSGQVYGNTEAFF
-	TRBV7-8	-	TRBJ2-1	TGTGCCAGCAGCTTAGGCTTGCAGCGCAATGAGCAGTTCTTC	CASSLGLQRNEQFF
TRBD2	TRBV5-1	-	TRBJ2-2	TGCGCCAGCAGCCCCGTTAGCGGGAGTAAGTCCGGGGAGCTGTTTTTT	CASSPVSGSKSGELFF
TRBD1	TRBV7-9	few	TRBJ1-6	TGTGCCAGCAGCTTAAGGGGCGGGACAGCAAATTCACCCCTCCACTTT	CASSLRGGTANSPLHF
-	TRBV7-6	-	TRBJ2-3	TGTGCCAGCAGCTTAACTTACACAGATACGCAGTATTTT	CASSLTYTDTQYF
TRBD1	TRBV5-1	few	TRBJ1-2	TGCGCCAGCAGCTTCGGACAGGCTCTCTATGGCTACACCTTC	CASSFGQALYGYTF
TRBD2	TRBV7-2	-	TRBJ2-7	TGTGCCAGCAGCCCCTGGACTAGCTCCTACGAGCAGTACTTC	CASSPWTSSYEQYF
-	TRBV10-3	few	TRBJ2-3	TGTGCCATCAGGGGAGGAGCGGGAGATACGCAGTATTTT	CAIRGGAGDTQYF
-	TRBV18	-	TRBJ1-1	TGTGCCAGCTCACCGGGGATGGGCAGGGTGAGCACTGAAGCTTTCTTT	CASSPGMGRVSTEAFF
TRBD1	TRBV28	-	TRBJ2-7	TGTGCCAGCAGTTACCCCCGGGACAGGGTTTACGAGCAGTACTTC	CASSYPRDRVYEQYF